Sequencing of this TCR beta chain was carried out in a study of human T cells and chemical hapten exposure. Study-level information: Alopecia areata, totalis or universalis affected patients, mainly female. Points from the study as a whole: DPC sensitization produced no change in TCRs with frequency above 1 in 1000.

Authors' data handling: Per sample, the median was around 100,000 TCRs, with values from about 24,000 to 680,000. TCRdb analysed the RACE reads with MiXCR anew, one entry per CDR3 protein. The V and J calls and clone size come from TCRdb's table, not from the authors' own analysis. Found here are under 400,000 distinct CDR3 sequences, around 5.5% of them singletons; the top ten hold 2.5% to 3%. Noted time point: pre-sensitization, week 0. As to treatment: therapeutic diphenylcyclopropenone sensitization with weekly scalp DPC. Blood draws preceded each patch test application. Details on this clonotype: The antigen remains unidentified.

The V gene's germline CDR1 is SGDLS and CDR2 YYNGEE. This CDR3 has 14 amino acids. The V end was cut by 0 bases, the J end by 2 bases, with 8 bases between. The source of this sequence is a woman aged 45-59 years with alopecia areata. Some clones in this sample may be carry-over from other donors' samples. The specimen comprised whole blood, sampled in connection with sensitization to the hapten diphenylcyclopropenone (DPC). The chain links TRBV9 to TRBJ1-1, with D hard to call. This chain's CDR3 is CASSVVYRNTEAFF. Here the CDR3 DNA reads TGTGCCAGCAGCGTAGTTTACAGAAACACTGAAGCTTTCTTT. The full variable domain, its missing parts supplied by reference TRBV9 and TRBJ1-1, is DSGVTQTPKHLITATGQRVTLRCSPRSGDLSVYWYQQSLDQGLQFLIQYYNGEERAKGNILERFSAQQFPDLHSELNLSSLELGDSALYFCASSVVYRNTEAFFGQGTRLTVV.